What follows are 13 T cell receptor beta chains derived from one specimen sequenced in a study of shared clonotypes between healthy human individuals. TCRdb keeps only in-frame clones here, not all; method: immunoSEQ multiplex PCR. The sample consists of about 2 million clones, about 95% of them appearing once. In the naive CD8 group, cells lacked CD45RO and were positively selected for CCR7, so terminally differentiated effector memory CD45RA+ cells were left out. The sequenced sample was naive CD8+ T cells sorted from blood. These TCRs come from a young man in good health.

This chain uses TRBV5-8 with TRBJ1-2, with D perhaps TRBD1 (6 bases). Looked up from germline, CDR1 is SGHTS and CDR2 is YDEGEE. CDR3 length: 16 amino acids. V lost 1 base, J lost 4 bases, and 17 bases lay in between. Here the CDR3 reads CASSLNREVPIYGYTF. CDR3 nucleotide sequence: TGTGCCAGCAGCTTGAACAGGGAGGTCCCTATCTATGGCTACACCTTC.

V gene TRBV5-4 combines with J gene TRBJ2-1; TRBD1 matches at 10 bases. Per germline, CDR1 SGHNT and CDR2 YYREEE (reference sequence). Trimming removed 4 bases from V and 6 bases from J; junction bases left unmatched: 7. The CDR3 length is 15 residues. The CDR3 DNA follows: TGTGCCAGCAGCCCTGGACAGGGGGTACCCAATGAGCAGTTCTTC. Amino acid sequence: CASSPGQGVPNEQFF.

The chain recombines TRBV2 with TRBJ1-1; D unclear. This CDR3 comprises 14 residues. The germline CDR1 and CDR2 sequences are SNHLY and FYNNEI. V dropped 3 bases and J dropped 0 bases, with 8 bases sitting between them. CDR3 DNA sequence: TGTGCCAGCAGTGATCACAGATTGAACACTGAAGCTTTCTTT. This translates into CASSDHRLNTEAFF.

The chain combines TRBV27 with TRBJ1-5; D possibly corresponds to TRBD1 (5 bases). The V end was cut by 4 bases, the J end by 6 bases, with 13 bases between. The CDR3 loop spans 14 amino acids. The V gene's germline CDR1 is MNHEY and CDR2 SMNVEV (reference sequence). The CDR3 DNA follows: TGTGCCAGCAGTTCCACCGACAGCTTTCAGCCCCAGCATTTT. This translates into CASSSTDSFQPQHF.

This chain connects TRBV5-4 to TRBJ2-7, with a possible D match to TRBD1 (5 bases). Germline V gives CDR1 SGHNT, CDR2 YYREEE (reference sequence). With 2 bases removed from V and 2 bases from J, the gap between germline ends came to 8 bases. The CDR3 has 13 amino acids. The CDR3 reads CASSLGDTYEQYF. Here the CDR3 DNA reads TGTGCCAGCAGCTTAGGGGATACCTACGAGCAGTACTTC.

This chain joins TRBV9 and TRBJ2-7; the match to TRBD2 covers 8 bases. CDR3 length: 13 amino acids. Germline CDR1 is SGDLS and CDR2 is YYNGEE. Germline trimming cut 4 bases from V and 7 bases from J; bases unmatched to any gene: 7. The CDR3 coding sequence is TGTGCCAGCAGCCACCGGACGGGAGGGGAGCAGTACTTC. It translates to CASSHRTGGEQYF. Based on the CDR3 plus reference TRBV9 and TRBJ2-7, the full variable domain is DSGVTQTPKHLITATGQRVTLRCSPRSGDLSVYWYQQSLDQGLQFLIQYYNGEERAKGNILERFSAQQFPDLHSELNLSSLELGDSALYFCASSHRTGGEQYFGPGTRLTVT.

Details on this clone: Other nucleotide sequences in the sample specify the same CDR3. The chain recombines TRBV5-6 with TRBJ2-7; possible D gene TRBD2, 5 bases. Germline V CDR1 and CDR2: SGHDT, YYEEEE. Deletions cut 1 base from V and 1 base from J, with 9 bases between. This CDR3 comprises 14 residues. The CDR3 DNA reads TGTGCCAGCAGCTTGTCCGGGGAGTCCTACGAGCAGTACTTC. Its protein product is CASSLSGESYEQYF.

About this clone: The sample contains more than one DNA sequence encoding this CDR3. The genes are TRBV19 and TRBJ2-7; 8 bases map to TRBD1. The ends lost 3 bases at V and 4 bases at J; junction bases unmatched: 2. Germline V gene sequence: CDR1 LNHDA, CDR2 SQIVND (reference sequence). The CDR3 is 13 residues long. Here the CDR3 DNA reads TGTGCCAGTAGTATCCAGGGGGCTTACGAGCAGTACTTC. This codes for CASSIQGAYEQYF.

The chain has TRBV27 and TRBJ2-1; no reliable D call. The CDR3 runs 14 residues. V gave up 6 bases and J gave up 4 bases, with 13 bases separating them. Germline CDR1 is MNHEY and CDR2 is SMNVEV (reference sequence). CDR3 sequence: CASSYGPKYNEQFF. Written as DNA, the CDR3 is TGTGCCAGCAGCTACGGGCCCAAATACAATGAGCAGTTCTTC.

This clone has only one observation. The rearrangement joins TRBV4-1 to TRBJ1-1; no clear D gene. This CDR3 spans 13 amino acids. CDR1 and CDR2 from the germline V gene are MGHRA and YSYEKL. Trimming pared 4 bases from V and 1 base from J, leaving 7 bases between. CDR3 coding DNA: TGCGCCAGCAGCCGGATAGGGAACACTGAAGCTTTCTTT. Protein: CASSRIGNTEAFF.

The genes are TRBV30 and TRBJ1-2, with a weak D call TRBD1 (5 bases). Per the germline V gene, CDR1 is GTSNPN and CDR2 is SVGIG (reference sequence). The CDR3 totals 14 residues. The V and J ends lost 5 bases and 0 bases respectively, with 13 bases between them. CDR3 coding DNA: TGTGCCTGGCAAGATGACAGAGCTAACTATGGCTACACCTTC. This sequence encodes CAWQDDRANYGYTF.

V is TRBV7-9 and J is TRBJ2-7; possibly TRBD1 for D (5 bases). Germline V lookup: CDR1 SEHNR, CDR2 FQNEAQ (reference sequence). V was pared by 5 bases and J by 7 bases, with 24 bases between. This CDR3 region has 16 residues. DNA of the CDR3: TGTGCCAGCAGCCCCTCCCCAGGACAACCTCTACGGGAGCAGTACTTC. It translates to CASSPSPGQPLREQYF.

V gene TRBV7-9 combines with J gene TRBJ2-3; 8 nucleotides agree with TRBD2. This CDR3 comprises 16 residues. In germline, CDR1 is SEHNR, CDR2 FQNEAQ (reference sequence). V lost 1 base and J lost 3; bases outside the gene matches: 6. The CDR3 spells CASSLVLAGLTDTQYF. The CDR3 DNA reads TGTGCCAGCAGCTTAGTTTTAGCGGGATTAACAGATACGCAGTATTTT.